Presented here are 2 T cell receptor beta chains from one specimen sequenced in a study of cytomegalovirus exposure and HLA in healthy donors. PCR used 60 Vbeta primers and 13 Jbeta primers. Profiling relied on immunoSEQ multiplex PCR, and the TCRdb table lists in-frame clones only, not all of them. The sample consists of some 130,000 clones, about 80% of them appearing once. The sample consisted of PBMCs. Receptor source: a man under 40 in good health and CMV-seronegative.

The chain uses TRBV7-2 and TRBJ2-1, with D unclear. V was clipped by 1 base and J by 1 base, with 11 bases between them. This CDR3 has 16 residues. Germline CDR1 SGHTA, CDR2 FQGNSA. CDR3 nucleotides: TGTGCCAGCAGCTTAGTTCCAGGTCTTTCCTACAATGAGCAGTTCTTC. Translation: CASSLVPGLSYNEQFF.

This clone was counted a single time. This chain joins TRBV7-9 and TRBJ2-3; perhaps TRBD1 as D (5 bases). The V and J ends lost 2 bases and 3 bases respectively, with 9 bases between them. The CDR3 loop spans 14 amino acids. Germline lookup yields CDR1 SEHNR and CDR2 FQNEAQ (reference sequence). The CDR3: CASSLQGETDTQYF. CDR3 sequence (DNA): TGTGCCAGCAGCTTACAGGGCGAAACAGATACGCAGTATTTT. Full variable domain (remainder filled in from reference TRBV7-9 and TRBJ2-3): DTGVSQNPRHKITKRGQNVTFRCDPISEHNRLYWYRQTLGQGPEFLTYFQNEAQLEKSRLLSDRFSAERPKGSFSTLEIQRTEQGDSAMYLCASSLQGETDTQYFGPGTRLTVL.